This T cell receptor beta chain was profiled in a study of T cell clonality in common variable immunodeficiency. Notes on the study in general: Common variable immunodeficiency TCR beta sequences reportedly had fewer deletions and N-nucleotide insertions.

As for this clone: Antigen specificity is unknown. Coverage ceases 3 residues before the CDR3 finishes, and the germline J gene fills in the end.

Method: immunoSEQ multiplex PCR; TCRdb's copy keeps in-frame clones and lacks some. This sample has some 14,000 clones, each found more than once. The CDR3 contains 14 residues. Germline loops: CDR1 GTSNPN, CDR2 SVGIG (reference sequence). V shed 1 base and J 4 bases; nucleotides not matched to a gene: 5. The receptor was isolated from a human donor with common variable immunodeficiency. The V call is TRBV30, the J call TRBJ1-2, with 8 positions matching TRBD1. The sequenced sample consisted of peripheral blood mononuclear cells. The CDR3 bases that were read are TGTGCCTGGAGTGCAGGGGGCGCAGGCTATGGC. Encoded protein: CAWSAGGAGYG. The full CDR3 is CAWSAGGAGYGYTF. The variable domain in full, with the rest retrieved from reference TRBV30 and TRBJ1-2, is SQTIHQWPATLVQPVGSPLSLECTVEGTSNPNLYWYRQAAGRGLQLLFYSVGIGQISSEVPQNLSASRPQDRQFILSSKKLLLSDSGFYLCAWSAGGAGYGYTFGSGTRLTVV.